The 3 T cell receptor beta chains in this list originate from one sample, sequenced in a study of OX40 agonist ivuxolimab in advanced cancers. TCRdb keeps only in-frame clones here, not all; method: immunoSEQ multiplex PCR. This repertoire shows 75,000 to 90,000 clones, around nine tenths found once; its top ten account for 1% to 1.3%. This specimen was CD4+ or CD8+ T cells sorted from blood, taken in a trial of the OX40 agonist ivuxolimab. These receptors were taken from an adult with an advanced solid tumor such as melanoma, head and neck, liver or kidney cancer.

The chain has TRBV6-1 and TRBJ2-5; the match to TRBD1 covers 7 bases. CDR1 and CDR2 (germline): MNHNS, SASEGT. Unmatched junction bases numbered 8, after V lost 2 bases and J lost 5 bases. The CDR3 is made up of 15 amino acids. In DNA form, the CDR3 reads TGTGCCAGCAGTGAATTGAGGGGGCTGTGGGAGACCCAGTACTTC. It codes for CASSELRGLWETQYF.

J is TRBJ2-7 and V is TRBV7-8, with 7 bases identical to TRBD1. The CDR3 contains 14 residues. The V and J ends lost 6 bases and 2 bases, in that order; junction bases with no gene match: 7. Germline assignment: CDR1 SGHVS and CDR2 FQNEAQ. In DNA, the CDR3 is TGTGCCAGCAGAACCGGGACAGAGACCTACGAGCAGTACTTC. It encodes CASRTGTETYEQYF. The entire variable domain, with the rest obtained from reference TRBV7-8 and TRBJ2-7, is as follows: GAGVSQSPRYKVAKRGQDVALRCDPISGHVSLFWYQQALGQGPEFLTYFQNEAQLDKSGLPSDRFFAERPEGSVSTLKIQRTQQEDSAVYLCASRTGTETYEQYFGPGTRLTVT.

The J gene is TRBJ2-3, the V gene TRBV5-1; tentative D call: TRBD2 (5 bases). The CDR3 is made up of 14 amino acids. The germline gives CDR1 SGHRS, CDR2 YFSETQ. Trimming shortened V by 1 base and J by 2 bases, and 8 bases separated the two germline ends. CDR3 in DNA: TGCGCCAGCAGCTTGCTCGGGGTCACAGATACGCAGTATTTT. Its protein product is CASSLLGVTDTQYF.